The 14 T cell receptor beta chains presented below share a single source sample, sequenced in a study of cytomegalovirus exposure and HLA in healthy donors. In the PCR, 60 Vbeta and 13 Jbeta primers were used. Produced via immunoSEQ multiplex PCR; TCRdb's table is partial and in-frame only. Among 100,000 to 150,000 clones listed, about two thirds were seen once. The sample consisted of PBMCs. These receptors originate from a man aged 30-40 years in good health and CMV-seronegative.

DNA for the CDR3: TGTGCCAGTACCGCGGGACAGGGGGCTCACTATGGCTACACCTTC. This sequence encodes CASTAGQGAHYGYTF. This rearrangement joins TRBV19 to TRBJ1-2; 12 bases are a match to TRBD1. Germline V CDR1 and CDR2: LNHDA, SQIVND (reference sequence). V lost 7 bases to trimming and J lost 3 bases; unmatched junction nucleotides: 6. The CDR3 covers 15 residues.

The V gene is TRBV5-5, the J gene TRBJ2-3; perhaps TRBD1 as D (6 bases). Looked up from germline, CDR1 is SGHKS and CDR2 is YYEKEE (reference sequence). The CDR3 covers 14 residues. Trimming took off 1 base at V and 3 bases at J, with 9 bases between the two ends. CDR3 coding DNA: TGTGCCAGCAGCTTGTTCACAGGGACAGATACGCAGTATTTT. Translation gives CASSLFTGTDTQYF.

The chain carries TRBV7-2 and TRBJ1-4, with D perhaps TRBD1 (5 bases). With 5 bases removed from V and 5 bases from J, the gap between germline ends came to 15 bases. There are 15 residues in the CDR3. The germline V gene has CDR1 SGHTA and CDR2 FQGNSA. The CDR3 region has the DNA TGTGCCAGCAGCCTAAACAGGCTTGGGAATGAAAAACTGTTTTTT. It encodes CASSLNRLGNEKLFF.

This clone was counted between two and nine times. In nucleotides, the CDR3 is TGTGCCAGCTCACCGGGACAGGGGGGGTCCTACGAGCAGTACTTC. This translates into CASSPGQGGSYEQYF. The chain uses TRBV18 and TRBJ2-7; 11 bases agree with TRBD1. This CDR3 has 15 residues. Germline trimming cut 3 bases from V and 1 base from J; bases unmatched to any gene: 2. CDR1 is KGHSH and CDR2 is LQKENI in the germline V gene.

J is TRBJ2-5 and V is TRBV13, with TRBD2 identical over 11 bases. Looked up from germline, CDR1 is PRHDT and CDR2 is FYEKMQ (reference sequence). The CDR3 length is 16 residues. J gave up 5 bases and V 4 bases, and 9 bases lay outside the gene matches. CDR3 protein: CASSSRLAGPPETQYF. The CDR3 DNA follows: TGTGCCAGCAGCTCCCGACTAGCGGGGCCCCCTGAGACCCAGTACTTC.

V and J are TRBV7-8 and TRBJ2-2, with TRBD2 identical over 7 bases. The germline V gene encodes CDR1 SGHVS and CDR2 FQNEAQ. V was pared by 0 bases and J by 5 bases, with 3 bases of the junction left unmatched. The CDR3 sequence is 15 residues long. CDR3 sequence: CASSLAGEGTGELFF. CDR3 coding DNA: TGTGCCAGCAGCTTAGCGGGGGAGGGAACCGGGGAGCTGTTTTTT. Supplemented by reference TRBV7-8 and TRBJ2-2, the full variable domain reads GAGVSQSPRYKVAKRGQDVALRCDPISGHVSLFWYQQALGQGPEFLTYFQNEAQLDKSGLPSDRFFAERPEGSVSTLKIQRTQQEDSAVYLCASSLAGEGTGELFFGEGSRLTVL.

Turning to this clone: This sample also contains other DNA sequences that code for the same CDR3. This chain uses TRBV5-4 with TRBJ2-5; 9 bases are shared with TRBD1. Trimming cost V 4 bases and J 4 bases; bases outside gene matches: 2. There are 13 residues in the CDR3. CDR1 SGHNT and CDR2 YYREEE come from the germline V gene (reference sequence). This CDR3 reads CASSLDRGETQYF. The CDR3 DNA is TGTGCCAGCAGCCTGGACAGGGGAGAGACCCAGTACTTC.

The chain joins TRBV5-1 to TRBJ1-2; tentative D call: TRBD1 (5 bases). The germline gives CDR1 SGHRS, CDR2 YFSETQ. The CDR3 spans 15 residues. Trimming removed 0 bases from V and 0 bases from J, with 9 bases in between. CDR3 sequence: CASSLVGGANYGYTF. CDR3 nucleotide sequence: TGCGCCAGCAGCTTGGTGGGGGGAGCTAACTATGGCTACACCTTC.

The V and J genes are TRBV6-4 and TRBJ2-3, with D possibly being TRBD2 (5 bases). Per germline, CDR1 MRHNA and CDR2 SNTAGT. Between the trimmed V and J ends, which lost 8 bases and 2 bases, there was a span of 17 bases. This CDR3 contains 15 residues. CDR3 nucleotides: TGTGCCAGCCAGCGAAGCGGCGGTAACACAGATACGCAGTATTTT. Protein product: CASQRSGGNTDTQYF.

The chain combines TRBV5-6 with TRBJ2-2, with 7 bases that match TRBD2. Germline trimming cut 2 bases from V and 2 bases from J; bases unmatched to any gene: 3. The CDR3 sequence is 15 residues long. Germline CDR1 SGHDT, CDR2 YYEEEE. The chain's CDR3 is CASSLAGQNTGELFF. CDR3 DNA sequence: TGTGCCAGCAGCTTAGCGGGGCAAAACACCGGGGAGCTGTTTTTT.

The chain joins TRBV5-5 to TRBJ1-3; 7 bases fit TRBD1. V lost 2 bases, J lost 0 bases, and 5 bases stayed unmatched. Germline V gene lookup returns CDR1 SGHKS and CDR2 YYEKEE (reference sequence). The CDR3 loop spans 16 amino acids. This CDR3 reads CASSFRQGNSGNTIYF. The CDR3 nucleotides read TGTGCCAGCAGCTTCCGACAGGGAAACTCTGGAAACACCATATATTTT. The variable domain in full, completed from reference TRBV5-5 and TRBJ1-3, reads DAGVTQSPTHLIKTRGQQVTLRCSPISGHKSVSWYQQVLGQGPQFIFQYYEKEERGRGNFPDRFSARQFPNYSSELNVNALLLGDSALYLCASSFRQGNSGNTIYFGEGSWLTVV.

There are a few counts of this clone. CDR3 sequence (DNA): TGTGCCAGCTCACCAGAGACTAGCGGGGAGACCCAGTACTTC. The encoded protein is CASSPETSGETQYF. The V and J genes are TRBV18 and TRBJ2-5; 10 nucleotides agree with TRBD2. V dropped 2 bases and J dropped 5; count of bases not matched to a gene: 2. Looked up from germline, CDR1 is KGHSH and CDR2 is LQKENI. The CDR3 has 14 amino acids.

The genes are TRBV30 and TRBJ2-6; tentatively, D is TRBD2 (5 bases). Germline V gene sequence: CDR1 GTSNPN, CDR2 SVGIG (reference sequence). The CDR3 loop spans 14 amino acids. Trimming left V 5 bases short and J 2 bases short, with 10 bases between. The chain's CDR3 is CAWAVGAGANVLTF. The CDR3, as DNA: TGTGCCTGGGCCGTCGGGGCTGGGGCCAACGTCCTGACTTTC.

The V and J genes are TRBV19 and TRBJ1-6, with TRBD1 matching 10 bases. This CDR3 spans 15 amino acids. The trim removed 0 bases at V and 7 bases at J, leaving 0 bases unmatched. In germline, CDR1 is LNHDA, CDR2 SQIVND (reference sequence). CDR3 residues: CASSIEGQGNSPLHF. DNA for the CDR3: TGTGCCAGTAGTATAGAGGGACAGGGGAATTCACCCCTCCACTTT.